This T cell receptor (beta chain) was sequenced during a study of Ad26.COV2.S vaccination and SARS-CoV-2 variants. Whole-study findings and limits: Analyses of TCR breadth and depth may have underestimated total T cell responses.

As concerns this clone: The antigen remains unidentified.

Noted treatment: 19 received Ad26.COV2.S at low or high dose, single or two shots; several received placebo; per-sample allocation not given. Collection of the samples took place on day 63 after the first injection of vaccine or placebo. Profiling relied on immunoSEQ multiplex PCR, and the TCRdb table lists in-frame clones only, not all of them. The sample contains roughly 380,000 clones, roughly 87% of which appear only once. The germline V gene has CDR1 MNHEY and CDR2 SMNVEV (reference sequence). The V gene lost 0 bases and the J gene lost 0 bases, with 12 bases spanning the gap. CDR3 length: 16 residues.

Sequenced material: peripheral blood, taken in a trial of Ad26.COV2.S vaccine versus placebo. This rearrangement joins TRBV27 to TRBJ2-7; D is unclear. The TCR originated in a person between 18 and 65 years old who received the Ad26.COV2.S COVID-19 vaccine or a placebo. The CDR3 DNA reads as TGTGCCAGCAGTTTATCTTTGGGCCAGAGCTCCTACGAGCAGTACTTC. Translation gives CASSLSLGQSSYEQYF.